This TCR beta chain came from a study of control samples from healthy donors and cancer patients. Trimming stripped 4 bases from V and 3 bases from J, with 12 bases between. The CDR3 runs to 14 residues. CDR1 is KGHSH and CDR2 is LQKENI in the germline V gene. The table came from immunoSEQ multiplex PCR; TCRdb's copy has only in-frame clones and leaves some out. The sample contains around 30,000 clones, approximately 93% of which appear only once. This chain links TRBV18 with TRBJ1-1; possible D gene TRBD1, 5 bases. The sample consisted of blood. This TCR was recovered from a man in his fifties or sixties in good health. The CDR3 sequence is CASSRGVVDTEAFF. The CDR3 DNA reads TGTGCCAGCTCACGGGGGGTCGTGGACACTGAAGCTTTCTTT. The variable domain in full, completed from reference TRBV18 and TRBJ1-1, reads NAGVMQNPRHLVRRRGQEARLRCSPMKGHSHVYWYRQLPEEGLKFMVYLQKENIIDESGMPKERFSAEFPKEGPSILRIQQVVRGDSAAYFCASSRGVVDTEAFFGQGTRLTVV.